This T cell receptor beta chain comes out of a study of blood T cell repertoires in COVID-19. Background on the study: Sites across the United States, Italy and Spain contributed samples from acute and convalescent COVID-19. From T cells, B-cell-depleted T cells, or PBMCs came the material, which was cDNA or gDNA.

Per the original data handling: Amplification of reference gene primers was used by the study to estimate nucleated cell counts. TCRdb keeps only in-frame clones here, not all; method: immunoSEQ multiplex PCR. That table is the source of V, J and clone size, and D and trimming were worked out from the DNA. The sample lists around 100,000 clones, more than 65% occurring once. This clone was seen more than once but under ten times. The origin of this receptor is a man in his 70s with active or convalescent COVID-19. Sequencing input: peripheral blood.

CDR3 bases: TGTGCCAGTAGTATAGGCAGCGGGAGGCAAGAGACCCAGTACTTC. This gives the protein CASSIGSGRQETQYF. The gene calls are TRBV19 and TRBJ2-5, with 9 nucleotides matching TRBD2. V lost 1 base, J lost 2 bases, and 2 bases stayed unmatched. The CDR3 loop spans 15 amino acids. Germline CDR1 reads LNHDA; CDR2 reads SQIVND (reference sequence). The whole variable domain, remainder taken from reference TRBV19 and TRBJ2-5, is DGGITQSPKYLFRKEGQNVTLSCEQNLNHDAMYWYRQDPGQGLRLIYYSQIVNDFQKGDIAEGYSVSREKKESFPLTVTSAQKNPTAFYLCASSIGSGRQETQYFGPGTRLLVL.